The 18 T cell receptor beta chains presented below share a single source sample, sequenced in a study of T cell changes during pregnancy in multiple sclerosis (dated by TCRdb to the late 2010s). The method behind the library was the immunoSEQ multiplex PCR assay. In TCRdb, the immuneACCESS table is reduced to in-frame sequences with V and J assigned. These tables do not hold every clone; where another copy was compared, an unresolved V gene accounts for under half, and the others remain unexplained. The sample contains around 96,000 clones, approximately 92% of them found a single time. Approximately 4.7% of the sample is held by the ten biggest clonotypes. This specimen was peripheral blood, taken in the first trimester of pregnancy. The receptors stem from a female donor with multiple sclerosis, enrolled in a pregnancy study.

The J gene is TRBJ1-5, the V gene TRBV15; TRBD1 aligns across 8 bases. This CDR3 comprises 14 residues. Germline V CDR1 and CDR2: LNHNV, YYDKDF (reference sequence). The ends lost 8 bases at V and 4 bases at J; junction bases unmatched: 7. The CDR3 loop reads CATGGTGRNQPQHF. The CDR3 region has the DNA TGTGCCACCGGTGGGACAGGTCGAAATCAGCCCCAGCATTTT.

The chain recombines TRBV5-6 with TRBJ1-6; no reliable D call. Germline loops: CDR1 SGHDT, CDR2 YYEEEE. The CDR3 totals 14 residues. V gave up 2 bases and J gave up 7 bases, with 10 bases separating them. The CDR3 DNA follows: TGTGCCAGCAGCTTATCAGTGCACAATTCACCCCTCCACTTT. The encoded protein is CASSLSVHNSPLHF.

This clone has just one count. The chain recombines TRBV13 with TRBJ1-2; 7 positions match TRBD1. CDR1 is PRHDT and CDR2 is FYEKMQ in the germline V gene (reference sequence). The CDR3 length is 15 residues. The junction had 12 bases not matched to a gene; V was cut back by 5 bases and J by 6 bases. In nucleotides, the CDR3 is TGTGCCAGCAGCCTTCGACAGGGTCCTATGGATGGCTACACCTTC. It yields the protein CASSLRQGPMDGYTF.

The CDR3 bases are TGTGCCAGCAGCTTAGGGGCCACTAGCGGGGAGCAGTACTTC. Its protein product is CASSLGATSGEQYF. The chain links TRBV7-8 to TRBJ2-7, with TRBD2 matching over 9 bases. The CDR3 is 14 amino acids. Trimming took 1 base from V and 7 from J; bases not matched to a gene: 5. Germline V gene sequence: CDR1 SGHVS, CDR2 FQNEAQ.

This chain uses TRBV20-1 with TRBJ2-5, with D uncertain. The germline V gene encodes CDR1 DFQATT and CDR2 SNEGSKA (reference sequence). The V end lost 7 bases, the J end lost 2 bases, and 8 bases lay between the germline ends. The CDR3 totals 11 residues. The CDR3 DNA follows: TGCAGTGTGGGCTCTCAAGAGACCCAGTACTTC. Amino acid sequence: CSVGSQETQYF.

The J gene is TRBJ1-2, the V gene TRBV5-1; tentatively, D is TRBD1 (6 bases). The V and J ends lost 6 bases and 8 bases respectively, with 14 bases between them. CDR1 is SGHRS, CDR2 YFSETQ, per germline. The CDR3 extends over 12 amino acids. Here the CDR3 reads CASNPGGGGYTF. Written as DNA, the CDR3 is TGCGCCAGCAACCCGGGGGGCGGCGGCTACACCTTC.

The chain combines TRBV28 with TRBJ2-3, with a weak D call TRBD2 (5 bases). The CDR3 runs to 18 residues. Trimming stripped 5 bases from V and 4 bases from J, with 25 bases between. Germline loops: CDR1 MDHEN, CDR2 SYDVKM. CDR3 sequence: CASSAFPRARFTPDTQYF. Here the CDR3 DNA reads TGTGCCAGCAGTGCCTTCCCGCGGGCCCGGTTCACCCCAGATACGCAGTATTTT.

The gene calls are TRBV7-8 and TRBJ2-3, with 7 bases aligning to TRBD2. This CDR3 is 16 amino acids long. Per the germline V gene, CDR1 is SGHVS and CDR2 is FQNEAQ. Losses at the gene ends were 1 base for V and 3 bases for J; bases not matched to a gene: 7. The CDR3 here is CASSLDRSGGTDTQYF. Written as DNA, the CDR3 is TGTGCCAGCAGCTTAGACCGGTCGGGAGGTACAGATACGCAGTATTTT.

The chain has TRBV2 and TRBJ1-5, with TRBD1 identical over 7 bases. V trimming: 2 bases; J trimming: 0 bases; junction bases outside the gene matches: 10. CDR1 is SNHLY, CDR2 FYNNEI, per germline. The CDR3 totals 18 residues. The CDR3 spells CASSERVSGTASNQPQHF. The DNA of the CDR3 is TGTGCCAGCAGTGAAAGGGTTTCCGGGACAGCTAGCAATCAGCCCCAGCATTTT.

The chain combines TRBV7-8 with TRBJ1-6, with D possibly being TRBD1 (5 bases). The V end was cut by 4 bases, the J end by 10 bases, with 11 bases between. CDR1 is SGHVS and CDR2 is FQNEAQ in the germline V gene. This CDR3 is built from 13 residues. DNA of the CDR3: TGTGCCAGCAGCTCCCTCGGGGGGTCACCCCTCCACTTT. Its protein is CASSSLGGSPLHF.

V gene TRBV14 combines with J gene TRBJ1-6, with no clear D. Germline CDR1 reads SGHDN; CDR2 reads FVKESK. The V end was cut by 1 base, the J end by 9 bases, with 13 bases between. The CDR3 extends over 15 amino acids. CDR3 bases: TGTGCCAGCAGCCAAGTAGCCATGATCCCTTCACCCCTCCACTTT. It is translated as CASSQVAMIPSPLHF.

The chain carries TRBV10-3 and TRBJ2-1; 7 positions agree with TRBD1. Per germline, CDR1 ENHRY and CDR2 SYGVKD. The CDR3 runs to 16 residues. The junction had 10 bases not matched to a gene; V was cut back by 0 bases and J by 8 bases. CDR3: CAISESTLQGLHEQFF. The CDR3 nucleotides are TGTGCCATCAGTGAGTCGACTCTACAGGGGTTGCATGAGCAGTTCTTC.

This sequence joins TRBV2 and TRBJ1-2; the match to TRBD1 covers 10 bases. CDR3 length equals 13 residues. Trimming removed 4 bases from V and 7 bases from J; junction bases left unmatched: 3. The germline gives CDR1 SNHLY, CDR2 FYNNEI. The CDR3 protein is CASSAWTGGGYTF. The CDR3 DNA sequence: TGTGCCAGCAGTGCTTGGACAGGGGGTGGCTACACCTTC.

This rearrangement joins TRBV6-5 to TRBJ1-4; D gene uncertain. CDR3 size: 13 residues. In germline, CDR1 is MNHEY, CDR2 SVGAGI. The V and J ends lost 1 base and 7 bases respectively, with 7 bases between them. CDR3 loop: CASSYLEGEKLFF. The CDR3, as DNA: TGTGCCAGCAGTTACTTGGAGGGTGAAAAACTGTTTTTT.

Only one count was recorded for this clone. This specimen includes other DNA sequences encoding the same CDR3. The gene calls are TRBV5-6 and TRBJ1-5; D is possibly TRBD1 (6 bases). V lost 0 bases and J lost 4, with 11 bases in between. The length of the CDR3 is 15 residues. Per germline, CDR1 SGHDT and CDR2 YYEEEE. CDR3 in DNA: TGTGCCAGCAGCTTGGGACAGGCCAATAATCAGCCCCAGCATTTT. Translated: CASSLGQANNQPQHF.

The gene calls are TRBV2 and TRBJ1-2; D may be TRBD1 (5 bases). The germline V gene encodes CDR1 SNHLY and CDR2 FYNNEI. The CDR3 is 14 amino acids. V was shortened by 0 bases and J by 7 bases, with 12 bases between the two germline ends. The CDR3 here is CASSEAAGYFGYTF. The CDR3 DNA sequence: TGTGCCAGCAGTGAAGCGGCAGGGTATTTTGGCTACACCTTC.

To note about this clone: One end of the junction varies from germline; a read error may be responsible. The J gene is TRBJ2-3, the V gene TRBV2, with TRBD1 matching 9 bases. CDR1 and CDR2 from the germline V gene are SNHLY and FYNNEI. The CDR3 has 17 residues. The CDR3 loop reads CASSLPGQGVRTDTRYF. In DNA form, the CDR3 reads TGTGCCAGCAGCCTTCCGGGACAGGGAGTTCGGACAGATACGCGGTATTTT.

This clone came up once. V usage is TRBV6-5 and J usage is TRBJ2-7, with D perhaps TRBD1 (5 bases). Germline values: CDR1 MNHEY, CDR2 SVGAGI. CDR3 length equals 14 residues. V lost 0 bases and J 2 bases, leaving 8 bases between the germline ends. The CDR3 coding sequence is TGTGCCAGCAGTTACTCGGGCAGGGCCTACGAGCAGTACTTC. This codes for CASSYSGRAYEQYF.